Shown below are 14 T cell receptor beta chains from a single sample sequenced in a study of T cell responses to AZD1222 COVID-19 vaccine. Only in-frame clones appear in the TCRdb table, and some are missing; sequencing was by immunoSEQ multiplex PCR. The top ten hold roughly 1.1% of the sample, which has roughly 120,000 clones, roughly 91% seen once. The material was peripheral blood, obtained on day 0 of AZD1222 vaccination. These receptors were taken from an adult in good health.

This sequence joins TRBV19 and TRBJ1-1; TRBD1 agrees at 8 bases. Trimming cost V 7 bases and J 1 base; bases outside gene matches: 8. Germline V gene data show CDR1 as LNHDA and CDR2 as SQIVND (reference sequence). The length of the CDR3 is 15 residues. The CDR3 DNA reads as TGTGCCAGTACCCCGGGACAGGTAACGAACACTGAAGCTTTCTTT. It yields the protein CASTPGQVTNTEAFF.

This clone showed up just once. DNA for the CDR3: TGCGCCAGCAGCCCCTGGGACGCCGGGGGTGAGCAGTACTTC. Encoded protein: CASSPWDAGGEQYF. The rearrangement links TRBV4-1 to TRBJ2-7; D possibly corresponds to TRBD2 (6 bases). The CDR3 extends over 14 amino acids. Trimming cost V 4 bases and J 7 bases, with 17 bases left between them. The germline CDR1 and CDR2 sequences are MGHRA and YSYEKL.

The rearrangement uses TRBV19 and TRBJ1-5; D might be TRBD1 (5 bases). The CDR3 is 16 amino acids. V lost 3 bases and J lost 5, with 17 bases in between. The germline V gene has CDR1 LNHDA and CDR2 SQIVND (reference sequence). Here the CDR3 reads CASSMGGGAADQPQHF. CDR3 bases: TGTGCCAGTAGTATGGGGGGAGGGGCCGCCGATCAGCCCCAGCATTTT. Using reference TRBV19 and TRBJ1-5 for the parts outside the CDR3, the full variable domain is DGGITQSPKYLFRKEGQNVTLSCEQNLNHDAMYWYRQDPGQGLRLIYYSQIVNDFQKGDIAEGYSVSREKKESFPLTVTSAQKNPTAFYLCASSMGGGAADQPQHFGDGTRLSIL.

The rearrangement joins TRBV7-2 to TRBJ1-2; D is undetermined. In germline, CDR1 is SGHTA, CDR2 FQGNSA. V dropped 5 bases and J dropped 4 bases, with 11 bases sitting between them. This CDR3 has 13 residues. The CDR3 nucleotides read TGTGCCAGCAGCCCGAGGTTCAGCTATGGCTACACCTTC. It is translated as CASSPRFSYGYTF.

Here the CDR3 DNA reads TGCGCCAGCAGCTTGGGAGTCGGGGGACAGGCGATTCAGTACTTC. Its protein is CASSLGVGGQAIQYF. J is TRBJ2-4 and V is TRBV5-1; 8 nucleotides agree with TRBD1. Germline V gene sequence: CDR1 SGHRS, CDR2 YFSETQ. This CDR3 has 15 residues. The J segment lost 10 bases and the V segment lost 0 bases, leaving 9 bases of the junction unmatched.

CDR3 sequence: CASEGGGPGNSPLHF. The CDR3 DNA is TGTGCCAGCGAAGGAGGGGGGCCGGGGAATTCACCCCTCCACTTT. The rearrangement joins TRBV5-4 to TRBJ1-6; the D gene is possibly TRBD1 (6 bases). CDR3 length: 15 amino acids. V lost 7 bases, J lost 7 bases, and 18 bases lay in between. Germline CDR1 and CDR2: SGHNT and YYREEE (reference sequence).

This chain links TRBV7-2 with TRBJ2-1; 7 bases line up with TRBD2. Germline V lookup: CDR1 SGHTA, CDR2 FQGNSA. V shed 0 bases, J shed 8 bases, and the junction held 10 bases outside the gene matches. The CDR3 loop spans 16 amino acids. The CDR3 here is CASSLAGGGAWDEQFF. CDR3 nucleotide sequence: TGTGCCAGCAGCTTAGCTGGCGGGGGAGCCTGGGATGAGCAGTTCTTC.

This clone was seen once. The genes are TRBV4-1 and TRBJ2-7; D is perhaps TRBD2 (5 bases). This CDR3 has 15 amino acids. V gave up 0 bases and J gave up 7 bases, with 16 bases separating them. CDR1 is MGHRA and CDR2 is YSYEKL in the germline V gene. CDR3: CASSQDEGSGFEQYF. In DNA form, the CDR3 reads TGCGCCAGCAGCCAAGATGAGGGTTCGGGGTTTGAGCAGTACTTC.

J is TRBJ2-7 and V is TRBV2; weak D call: TRBD1 (6 bases). The V and J ends lost 4 bases and 2 bases respectively, with 9 bases between them. The CDR3 length is 13 residues. CDR1 SNHLY and CDR2 FYNNEI come from the germline V gene. CDR3 sequence: CASSADRTYEQYF. CDR3 coding DNA: TGTGCCAGCAGTGCGGACAGAACCTACGAGCAGTACTTC.

Only one count was recorded for this clone. V usage is TRBV11-2 and J usage is TRBJ1-2; no clear D gene. V dropped 1 base and J dropped 4 bases, with 16 bases sitting between them. The CDR3 sequence is 16 residues long. Germline-derived CDR1 and CDR2 are SGHAT and FQNNGV. CDR3 nucleotide sequence: TGTGCCAGCAGCTTAGTAGGGCAGGCCGGCCCCTATGGCTACACCTTC. Its protein is CASSLVGQAGPYGYTF.

The chain couples TRBV5-4 to TRBJ1-1; no clear D. Trimming took off 0 bases at V and 0 bases at J, with 3 bases between the two ends. The CDR3 length is 13 residues. Looked up from germline, CDR1 is SGHNT and CDR2 is YYREEE (reference sequence). As DNA, the CDR3 is TGTGCCAGCAGCTTGGGACTGAACACTGAAGCTTTCTTT. Residues: CASSLGLNTEAFF.

This clone was counted a single time. The rearrangement joins TRBV19 to TRBJ1-6; maybe TRBD1 (5 bases). V lost 5 bases and J lost 14, with 16 bases in between. The CDR3 has 13 residues. CDR1 is LNHDA, CDR2 SQIVND, per germline (reference sequence). Written as DNA, the CDR3 is TGTGCCAGTAGTGTCGGGACTGGGTCATCCCTCCACTTT. This gives the protein CASSVGTGSSLHF.

This clone was recorded once. The rearrangement uses TRBV5-4 and TRBJ1-2; D may be TRBD1 (6 bases). This CDR3 comprises 14 residues. Trimming cost V 7 bases and J 5 bases, with 18 bases left between them. Germline V CDR1 and CDR2: SGHNT, YYREEE (reference sequence). CDR3 nucleotides: TGTGCCAGCCTGTCGGACAGCGCGACGTATGGCTACACCTTC. Translating it yields CASLSDSATYGYTF.

The rearrangement uses TRBV3-1 (or the pseudogene TRBV3-2) and TRBJ2-7; the match to TRBD1 covers 9 bases. The CDR3 totals 14 residues. Per the germline V gene, CDR1 is LGHDT and CDR2 is YNNKEL (reference sequence). J was trimmed by 3 bases and V by 3 bases; bases with no gene match: 3. Here the CDR3 reads CASSQPGQGYEQYF. Written as DNA, the CDR3 is TGTGCCAGCAGCCAGCCGGGACAGGGCTACGAGCAGTACTTC.